This T cell receptor beta chain was retrieved from a study of shared clonotypes between healthy human individuals. Regarding the study as a whole: Owing to a small donor count, the genetic and exposure-history diversity represented was limited. Compared with memory subsets, naive subsets generally had larger estimated richness.

Generated by immunoSEQ multiplex PCR, the TCRdb table keeps only in-frame clones and is missing some. The profile shows around 2.1 million clones, just over 90% of them singletons. This CDR3 spans 18 amino acids. Trimming took off 8 bases at V and 0 bases at J, with 20 bases between the two ends. Germline loops: CDR1 ENHRY, CDR2 SYGVKD. Naive CD8 cells, CD45RO-negative and positively selected for CCR7, excluded terminally differentiated effector memory CD45RA+ cells. About this clone: As yet, its antigen is unknown.

The V and J genes are TRBV10-3 and TRBJ2-6; D is undetermined. The sequenced material came from naive CD8+ T cells from PBMCs. This clonotype originated in a man between 18 and 35 years old in good health. Some clones in this sample may be carry-over from other donors' samples. The DNA for the CDR3 is TGTGCCATCTTGGGCTACCTAATATCCCTCTCTGGGGCCAACGTCCTGACTTTC. This translates into CAILGYLISLSGANVLTF.